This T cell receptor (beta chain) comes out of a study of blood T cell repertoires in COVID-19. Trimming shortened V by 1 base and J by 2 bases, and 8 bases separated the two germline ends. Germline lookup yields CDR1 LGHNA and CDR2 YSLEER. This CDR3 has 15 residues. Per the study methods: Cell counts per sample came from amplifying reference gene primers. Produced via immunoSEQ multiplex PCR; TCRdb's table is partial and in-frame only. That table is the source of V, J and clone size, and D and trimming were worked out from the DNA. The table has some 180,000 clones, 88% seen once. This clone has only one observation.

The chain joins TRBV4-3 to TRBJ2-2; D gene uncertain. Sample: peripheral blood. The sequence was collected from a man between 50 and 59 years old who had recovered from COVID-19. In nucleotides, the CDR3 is TGCGCCAGCAGCCAAGGGGCCACAAACACCGGGGAGCTGTTTTTT. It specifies CASSQGATNTGELFF.